This TCR beta chain was captured in a study of T cell responses to AZD1222 COVID-19 vaccine. This clone was detected once. Its specificity is not known. Generated by immunoSEQ multiplex PCR, the TCRdb table keeps only in-frame clones and is missing some. Of 40,000 to 45,000 clones detected, about four fifths appear once; the ten largest clones hold 20% to 25%. Study-wide results and limits: Baseline serology detected seropositivity in only six AZD1222 recipients. CD4 TCRs associated with vaccination spanned spike, dominating at 160-218 and 743-854. With two AZD1222 doses given, Spike-specific TCR breadth and depth both rose.

Germline V CDR1 and CDR2: SGHNT, YENEEA. The CDR3 extends over 16 amino acids. V lost 3 bases, J lost 3 bases, and 14 bases lay in between. The receptor was isolated from an adult who received the MenACWY meningococcal vaccine as a control. The source was peripheral blood, collected 28 days after the second dose of the MenACWY control vaccine. The chain joins TRBV11-3 to TRBJ2-2, with D uncertain. CDR3 coding DNA: TGTGCCAGCAGCTTCGGACCGCCCCGGGACACCGGGGAGCTGTTTTTT. Its protein product is CASSFGPPRDTGELFF.